The following is a TCR beta chain sequence with its context. The antigen it recognizes is unknown. No clone much larger than this one lies a single base away; base qualities are absent. These data are taken from a study of blood T cell repertoires in COVID-19 (dated by TCRdb to about 2020). In terms of the full investigation: Samples from collaborators originated in the United States, Italy and Spain and spanned both the acute and convalescent phases of COVID-19. The repertoires were made available in a free public database intended to serve as a resource for research on the immune response to SARS-CoV-2. The material from the prospective study consisted of cDNA or gDNA derived from T cells, B-cell-depleted T cells, or PBMCs. Subjects who had been exposed to COVID-19, were actively infected with it, or had recovered from it provided the deeply sampled blood TCRbeta repertoires that made up the dataset. Nearly every sample came with metadata listing a de-identified subject ID, COVID-19 status, age in years and sex. HLA class I and class II types, where available, came from metadata supplied by the sample provider rather than from assay-based typing. The samples were drawn from two sources: the first 160 participants of the ongoing ImmuneRACE study, and 1,000 to 1,500 subjects contributed by 6 global collaborators. On the study overall, not on this receptor specifically: The amount of clinical and demographic metadata varied by source and participant and was provided uncurated.

TCRbeta CDR3 regions were amplified from genomic DNA using the immunoSEQ Assay, a bias-controlled multiplex PCR. Turning to the authors' computational methods: Within the assay, amplification of reference gene primers was used to estimate how many nucleated cells each sample contained. Sequence reads were collapsed and filtered to measure the absolute abundance of every unique TCRbeta CDR3 rearrangement. Productive Simpson clonality was computed per sample as the square root of Simpson's diversity index over productive rearrangements. In TCRdb, the immuneACCESS table is reduced to in-frame sequences with V and J assigned. These tables do not hold every clone; where another copy was compared, an unresolved V gene accounts for under half, and the others remain unexplained. V, J and clone size are taken as reported in that table, and D and trimming were inferred from the DNA itself. Present in this sample are 400,000 to 450,000 clones, 80% to 90% of which were seen just once. Together, the top ten hold more than 0.7% of the sample.

At one collaborating source in Seattle, patients were enrolled during active infection and were followed longitudinally through the course of disease. Collaborating institutions collected whole blood in K2EDTA tubes following their own protocols. For TCRbeta analysis, collaborator samples were shipped as frozen whole blood, as isolated PBMCs, or as DNA extracted from either sample type. As encoded in the germline V gene (reference sequence), CDR1 is LGHDT while CDR2 is YNNKEL. From the cysteine up to the phenylalanine, the CDR3 has a length of 12 residues. Of the read, only the CDR3 DNA is kept; its 36 bases are in frame from base 1. The junction shows trimming of 2 bases on V and 2 bases on J, plus 3 bases between the germline ends.

This clonotype was sampled from a young man with COVID-19, enrolled during active disease. The material sequenced was peripheral blood. This receptor chain uses TRBV3-1 (or the pseudogene TRBV3-2) and TRBJ1-2; the D gene cannot be resolved reliably. The CDR3 loop reads CASSQSNYGYTF. Read as DNA, the sequence is TGTGCCAGCAGCCAATCAAACTATGGCTACACCTTC.